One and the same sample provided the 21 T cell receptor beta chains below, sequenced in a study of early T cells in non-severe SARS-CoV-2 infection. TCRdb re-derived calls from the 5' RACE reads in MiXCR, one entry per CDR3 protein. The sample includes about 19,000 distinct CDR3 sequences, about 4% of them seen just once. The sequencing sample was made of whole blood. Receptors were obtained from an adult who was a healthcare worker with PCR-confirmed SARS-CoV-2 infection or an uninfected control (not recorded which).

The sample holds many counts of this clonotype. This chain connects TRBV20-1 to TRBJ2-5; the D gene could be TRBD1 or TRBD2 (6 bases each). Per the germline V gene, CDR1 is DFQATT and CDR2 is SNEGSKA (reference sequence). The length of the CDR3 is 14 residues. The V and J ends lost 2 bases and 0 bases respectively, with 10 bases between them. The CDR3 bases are TGCAGTGCTAGAATCGGGGGCAACCAAGAGACCCAGTACTTC. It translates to CSARIGGNQETQYF.

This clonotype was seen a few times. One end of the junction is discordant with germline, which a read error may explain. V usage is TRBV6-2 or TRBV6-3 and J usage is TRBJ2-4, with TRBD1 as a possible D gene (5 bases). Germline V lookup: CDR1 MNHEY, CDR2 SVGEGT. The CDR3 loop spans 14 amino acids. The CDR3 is CASSYGSSVLGQTF. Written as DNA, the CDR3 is TGTGCCAGCAGTTATGGTAGCTCGGTGCTGGGGCAAACTTTC.

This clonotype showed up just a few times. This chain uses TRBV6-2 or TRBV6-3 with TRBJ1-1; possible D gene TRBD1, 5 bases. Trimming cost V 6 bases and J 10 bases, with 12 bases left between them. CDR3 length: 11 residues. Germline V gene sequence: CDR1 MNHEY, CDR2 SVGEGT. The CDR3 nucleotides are TGTGCCAGCAGGTACGCGGGGGGAGCTTTCTTT. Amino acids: CASRYAGGAFF.

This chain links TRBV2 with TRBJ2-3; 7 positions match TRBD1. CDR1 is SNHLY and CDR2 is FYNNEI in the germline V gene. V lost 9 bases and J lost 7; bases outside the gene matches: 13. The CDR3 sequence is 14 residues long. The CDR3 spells CARRTPTGANTQYF. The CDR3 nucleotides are TGTGCCAGAAGGACCCCCACAGGGGCGAATACGCAGTATTTT.

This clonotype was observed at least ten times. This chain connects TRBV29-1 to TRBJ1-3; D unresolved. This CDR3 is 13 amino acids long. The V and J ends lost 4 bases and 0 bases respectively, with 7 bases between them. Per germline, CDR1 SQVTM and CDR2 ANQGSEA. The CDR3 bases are TGCAGCGTTGGGTTGGACTCTGGAAACACCATATATTTT. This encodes CSVGLDSGNTIYF.

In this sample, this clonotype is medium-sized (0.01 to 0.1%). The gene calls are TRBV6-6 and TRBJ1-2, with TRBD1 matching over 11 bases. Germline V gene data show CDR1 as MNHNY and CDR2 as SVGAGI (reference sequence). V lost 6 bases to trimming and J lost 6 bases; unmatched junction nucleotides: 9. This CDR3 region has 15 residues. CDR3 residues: CASRFGTGGFHGYTF. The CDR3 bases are TGTGCCAGCAGATTCGGGACAGGGGGGTTTCATGGCTACACCTTC.

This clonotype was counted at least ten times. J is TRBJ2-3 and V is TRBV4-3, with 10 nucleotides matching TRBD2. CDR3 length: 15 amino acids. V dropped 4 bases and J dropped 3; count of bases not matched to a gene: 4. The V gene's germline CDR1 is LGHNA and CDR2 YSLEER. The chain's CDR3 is CASSPGLAETDTQYF. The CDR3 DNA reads TGCGCCAGCAGCCCCGGACTAGCGGAAACAGATACGCAGTATTTT.

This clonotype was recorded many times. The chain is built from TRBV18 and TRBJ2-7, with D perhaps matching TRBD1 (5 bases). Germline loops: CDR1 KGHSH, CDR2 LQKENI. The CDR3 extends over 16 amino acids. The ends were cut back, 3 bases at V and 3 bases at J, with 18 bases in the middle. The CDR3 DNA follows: TGTGCCAGCTCACCCGATTGGGCAGGGAAATACTACGAGCAGTACTTC. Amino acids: CASSPDWAGKYYEQYF.

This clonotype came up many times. The CDR3 loop is CSVRGSEDSPLHF. The CDR3, as DNA: TGCAGCGTTCGAGGGTCGGAAGATTCACCCCTCCACTTT. The genes are TRBV29-1 and TRBJ1-6; D remains ambiguous. Trimming shortened V by 5 bases and J by 8 bases, and 13 bases separated the two germline ends. CDR1 SQVTM and CDR2 ANQGSEA come from the germline V gene. This CDR3 spans 13 amino acids.

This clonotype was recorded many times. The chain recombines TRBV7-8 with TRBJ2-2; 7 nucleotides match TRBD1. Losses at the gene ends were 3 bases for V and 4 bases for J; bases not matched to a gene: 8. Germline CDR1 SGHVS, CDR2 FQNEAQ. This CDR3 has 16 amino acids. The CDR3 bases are TGTGCCAGCAGCTTTGTACAGGGGTGGGGCACCGGGGAGCTGTTTTTT. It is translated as CASSFVQGWGTGELFF.

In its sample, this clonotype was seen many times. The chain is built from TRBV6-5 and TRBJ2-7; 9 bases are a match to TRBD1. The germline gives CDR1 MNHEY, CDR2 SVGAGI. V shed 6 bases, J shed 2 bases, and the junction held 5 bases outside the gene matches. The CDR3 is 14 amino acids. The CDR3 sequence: CASSRDRDAYEQYF. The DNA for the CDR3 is TGTGCCAGCAGCCGGGACAGGGATGCCTACGAGCAGTACTTC.

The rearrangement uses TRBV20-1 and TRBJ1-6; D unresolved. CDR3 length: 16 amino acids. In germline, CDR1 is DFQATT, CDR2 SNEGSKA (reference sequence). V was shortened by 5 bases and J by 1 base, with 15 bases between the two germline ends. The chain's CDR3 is CSAPEGARSYNSPLHF. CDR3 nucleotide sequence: TGCAGTGCTCCAGAGGGTGCAAGGTCCTATAATTCACCCCTCCACTTT.

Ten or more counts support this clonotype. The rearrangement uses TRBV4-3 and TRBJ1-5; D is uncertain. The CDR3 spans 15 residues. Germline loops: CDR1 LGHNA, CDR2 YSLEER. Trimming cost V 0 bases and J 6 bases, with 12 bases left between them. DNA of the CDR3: TGCGCCAGCAGCCAAGATAATACCTGGGGTCAGCCCCAGCATTTT. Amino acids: CASSQDNTWGQPQHF.

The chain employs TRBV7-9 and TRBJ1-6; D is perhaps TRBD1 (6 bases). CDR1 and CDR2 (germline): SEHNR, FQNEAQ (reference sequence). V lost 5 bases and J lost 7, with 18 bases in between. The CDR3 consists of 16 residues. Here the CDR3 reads CASSPTGISRNSPLHF. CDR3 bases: TGTGCCAGCAGCCCGACAGGAATCTCACGAAATTCACCCCTCCACTTT.

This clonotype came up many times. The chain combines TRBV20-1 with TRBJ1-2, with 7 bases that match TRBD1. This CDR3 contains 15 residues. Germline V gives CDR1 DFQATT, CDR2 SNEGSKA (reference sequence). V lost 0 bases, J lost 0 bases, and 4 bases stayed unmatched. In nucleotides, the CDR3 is TGCAGTGCTAGAGATCCGGGACAGACTAACTATGGCTACACCTTC. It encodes CSARDPGQTNYGYTF.

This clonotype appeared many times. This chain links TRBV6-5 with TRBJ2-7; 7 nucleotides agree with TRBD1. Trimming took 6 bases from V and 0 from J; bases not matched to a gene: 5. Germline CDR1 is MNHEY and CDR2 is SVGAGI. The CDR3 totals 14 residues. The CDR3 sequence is CASRGQTSSYEQYF. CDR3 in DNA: TGTGCCAGCAGGGGACAGACAAGCTCCTACGAGCAGTACTTC.

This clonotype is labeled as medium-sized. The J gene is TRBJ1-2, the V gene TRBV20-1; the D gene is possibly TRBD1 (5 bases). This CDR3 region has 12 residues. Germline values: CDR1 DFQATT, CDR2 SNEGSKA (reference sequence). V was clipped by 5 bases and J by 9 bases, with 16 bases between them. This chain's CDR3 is CSAPREGASYTF. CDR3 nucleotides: TGCAGTGCTCCCCGTGAAGGGGCGAGCTACACCTTC.

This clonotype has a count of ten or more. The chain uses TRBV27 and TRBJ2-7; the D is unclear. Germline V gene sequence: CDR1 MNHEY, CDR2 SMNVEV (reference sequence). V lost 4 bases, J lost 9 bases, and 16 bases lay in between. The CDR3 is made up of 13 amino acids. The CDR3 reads CASSSGTYDPQYF. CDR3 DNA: TGTGCCAGCAGTTCCGGCACCTACGACCCGCAGTACTTC.

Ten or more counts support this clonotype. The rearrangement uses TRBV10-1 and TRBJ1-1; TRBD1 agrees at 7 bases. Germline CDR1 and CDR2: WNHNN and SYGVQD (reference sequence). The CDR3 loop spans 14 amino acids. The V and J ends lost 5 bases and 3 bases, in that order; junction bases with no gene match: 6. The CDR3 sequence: CASSYNRGDTEAFF. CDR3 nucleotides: TGCGCCAGCAGTTACAACAGGGGTGACACTGAAGCTTTCTTT.

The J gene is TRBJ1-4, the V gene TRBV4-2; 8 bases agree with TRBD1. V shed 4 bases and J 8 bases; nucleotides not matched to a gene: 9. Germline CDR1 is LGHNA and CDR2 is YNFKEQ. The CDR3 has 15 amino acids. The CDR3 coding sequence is TGTGCCAGCAGCCTCTCACAGGGGGTAGGCGAAAAACTGTTTTTT. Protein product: CASSLSQGVGEKLFF.

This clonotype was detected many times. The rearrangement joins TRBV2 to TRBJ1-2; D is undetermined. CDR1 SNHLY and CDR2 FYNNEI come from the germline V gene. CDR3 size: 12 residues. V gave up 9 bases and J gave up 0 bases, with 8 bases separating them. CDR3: CASCPANYGYTF. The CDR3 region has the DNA TGTGCCAGTTGTCCGGCTAACTATGGCTACACCTTC.